This is a list of T cell receptor beta chains from one sample in a study of cytomegalovirus exposure and HLA in healthy donors. Profiling relied on immunoSEQ multiplex PCR, and the TCRdb table lists in-frame clones only, not all of them. The sample includes about 190,000 clones, roughly 83% of them seen just once. Sequencing was carried out using PBMCs. Every receptor here comes from a woman between 45 and 60 years old in good health and CMV-seronegative. The CDR3 runs from the conserved cysteine through the conserved F or W. D genes are given only for firm matches. Clone size is stated in some rows and not others, as once, few, many or a class when expanded.

d_gene: TRBD1
j_gene: TRBJ1-3
abundance: few
v_gene: TRBV7-2
CDR3aa: CASSPWGRGAGNTIYF
CDR3nt: TGTGCCAGCAGCCCCTGGGGCAGGGGGGCGGGAAACACCATATATTTT

d_gene: TRBD1
j_gene: TRBJ2-7
abundance: -
v_gene: TRBV6-5
CDR3aa: CASSFWDRPYEQYF
CDR3nt: TGTGCCAGCAGTTTTTGGGACAGACCCTACGAGCAGTACTTC

d_gene: -
j_gene: TRBJ1-5
abundance: -
v_gene: TRBV5-8
CDR3aa: CASSLGGVRRQPQHF
CDR3nt: TGTGCCAGCAGCTTGGGGGGGGTTAGGAGGCAGCCCCAGCATTTT

d_gene: TRBD2
j_gene: TRBJ2-2
abundance: -
v_gene: TRBV5-6
CDR3aa: CASSSRAGVGTGELFF
CDR3nt: TGTGCCAGCAGCTCTAGGGCGGGGGTCGGCACCGGGGAGCTGTTTTTT

d_gene: TRBD1
j_gene: TRBJ1-1
abundance: -
v_gene: TRBV4-1
CDR3aa: CASSQGQGGTLNTEAFF
CDR3nt: TGCGCCAGCAGCCAAGGACAGGGGGGGACCCTGAACACTGAAGCTTTCTTT

d_gene: TRBD1
j_gene: TRBJ1-2
abundance: -
v_gene: TRBV6-5
CDR3aa: CASSRDREEGYGYTF
CDR3nt: TGTGCCAGCAGTCGCGACAGGGAGGAGGGCTATGGCTACACCTTC

d_gene: TRBD1
j_gene: TRBJ1-2
abundance: -
v_gene: TRBV30
CDR3aa: CAWSLRQGRGYTF
CDR3nt: TGTGCCTGGAGCCTACGACAGGGTCGAGGCTACACCTTC

d_gene: -
j_gene: TRBJ1-6
abundance: few
v_gene: TRBV6-5
CDR3aa: CASSYSRGNNSPLHF
CDR3nt: TGTGCCAGCAGTTACAGCAGGGGAAATAATTCACCCCTCCACTTT

d_gene: -
j_gene: TRBJ2-7
abundance: once
v_gene: TRBV5-1
CDR3aa: CASSLGGPDEQYF
CDR3nt: TGCGCCAGCAGCCTGGGGGGCCCGGACGAGCAGTACTTC

d_gene: -
j_gene: TRBJ1-5
abundance: few
v_gene: TRBV6-1
CDR3aa: CASSEAGGGQHF
CDR3nt: TGTGCCAGCAGTGAAGCTGGGGGCGGCCAGCATTTT

d_gene: TRBD2
j_gene: TRBJ2-3
abundance: -
v_gene: TRBV7-9
CDR3aa: CASRQAAGADTQYF
CDR3nt: TGTGCCAGCAGACAAGCCGCGGGAGCAGATACGCAGTATTTT

d_gene: TRBD1
j_gene: TRBJ1-1
abundance: -
v_gene: TRBV29-1
CDR3aa: CSVESATGGARTEAFF
CDR3nt: TGCAGCGTTGAATCGGCGACAGGGGGCGCGAGGACTGAAGCTTTCTTT

d_gene: -
j_gene: TRBJ1-4
abundance: -
v_gene: TRBV5-1
CDR3aa: CASSPLGGGKEKLFF
CDR3nt: TGCGCCAGCAGCCCCTTGGGGGGGGGTAAGGAAAAACTGTTTTTT

d_gene: -
j_gene: TRBJ2-1
abundance: -
v_gene: TRBV19
CDR3aa: CASSIFRGGNEQFF
CDR3nt: TGTGCCAGTAGTATCTTCAGAGGGGGAAATGAGCAGTTCTTC

d_gene: TRBD1
j_gene: TRBJ2-7
abundance: few
v_gene: TRBV6-6
CDR3aa: CASRTDRGLTYEQYF
CDR3nt: TGTGCCAGCAGGACGGACAGGGGGCTTACCTACGAGCAGTACTTC

d_gene: TRBD1
j_gene: TRBJ2-3
abundance: -
v_gene: TRBV7-2
CDR3aa: CASSLRGLGGTDTQYF
CDR3nt: TGTGCCAGCAGCTTAAGGGGGCTAGGTGGCACAGATACGCAGTATTTT

d_gene: -
j_gene: TRBJ2-3
abundance: -
v_gene: TRBV7-2
CDR3aa: CASSFRLAVTDTQYF
CDR3nt: TGTGCCAGCAGCTTTCGGCTAGCAGTGACAGATACGCAGTATTTT

d_gene: -
j_gene: TRBJ1-2
abundance: few
v_gene: TRBV6-5
CDR3aa: CASSYGNREYGYTF
CDR3nt: TGTGCCAGCAGTTACGGGAACAGGGAGTATGGCTACACCTTC

d_gene: TRBD2
j_gene: TRBJ2-7
abundance: -
v_gene: TRBV5-6
CDR3aa: CASSLLGLAGVASEQYF
CDR3nt: TGTGCCAGCAGCTTGTTAGGACTAGCGGGAGTCGCGAGCGAGCAGTACTTC

d_gene: -
j_gene: TRBJ2-3
abundance: few
v_gene: TRBV6-6
CDR3aa: CASTPDSYTQYF
CDR3nt: TGTGCCAGCACTCCCGACAGCTATACGCAGTATTTT

d_gene: TRBD1
j_gene: TRBJ1-1
abundance: few
v_gene: TRBV5-4
CDR3aa: CASSWTGHTEAFF
CDR3nt: TGTGCCAGCAGCTGGACAGGGCACACTGAAGCTTTCTTT

d_gene: TRBD1
j_gene: TRBJ1-1
abundance: -
v_gene: TRBV18
CDR3aa: CASSPDRGVNTEAFF
CDR3nt: TGTGCCAGCTCACCCGACAGGGGTGTGAACACTGAAGCTTTCTTT

d_gene: -
j_gene: TRBJ1-1
abundance: many
v_gene: TRBV28
CDR3aa: CASSVLGATEAFF
CDR3nt: TGTGCCAGCAGTGTACTGGGCGCCACTGAAGCTTTCTTT

d_gene: -
j_gene: TRBJ1-2
abundance: -
v_gene: TRBV5-4
CDR3aa: CASSPTPDRNYGYTF
CDR3nt: TGTGCCAGCAGCCCGACTCCGGACAGAAACTATGGCTACACCTTC

d_gene: -
j_gene: TRBJ2-2
abundance: -
v_gene: TRBV7-9
CDR3aa: CASSSGLPGELFF
CDR3nt: TGTGCCAGCAGCTCCGGACTCCCCGGGGAGCTGTTTTTT

d_gene: -
j_gene: TRBJ1-2
abundance: -
v_gene: TRBV29-1
CDR3aa: CSAPGGNYGYTF
CDR3nt: TGCAGCGCTCCGGGGGGGAACTATGGCTACACCTTC

d_gene: -
j_gene: TRBJ2-5
abundance: -
v_gene: TRBV7-9
CDR3aa: CASSSPNRETQYF
CDR3nt: TGTGCCAGCAGCTCCCCTAACAGGGAGACCCAGTACTTC

d_gene: -
j_gene: TRBJ1-5
abundance: -
v_gene: TRBV18
CDR3aa: CASSSGESGVLHQPQHF
CDR3nt: TGTGCCAGCTCCTCTGGGGAGTCAGGTGTCCTGCATCAGCCCCAGCATTTT

d_gene: TRBD1
j_gene: TRBJ1-3
abundance: -
v_gene: TRBV7-2
CDR3aa: CASSLGQGPGNTIYF
CDR3nt: TGTGCCAGCAGCTTGGGACAGGGTCCAGGAAACACCATATATTTT

d_gene: -
j_gene: TRBJ1-2
abundance: -
v_gene: TRBV5-8
CDR3aa: CASSQPRRARGYTF
CDR3nt: TGTGCCAGCAGCCAACCCCGGAGGGCTCGGGGCTACACCTTC

d_gene: -
j_gene: TRBJ2-2
abundance: -
v_gene: TRBV27
CDR3aa: CASSPRRGAGTGELFF
CDR3nt: TGTGCCAGCAGCCCTCGGCGAGGAGCCGGGACCGGGGAGCTGTTTTTT

d_gene: -
j_gene: TRBJ1-1
abundance: few
v_gene: TRBV18
CDR3aa: CASSPGDEAFF
CDR3nt: TGTGCCAGCTCACCAGGAGACGAAGCTTTCTTT

d_gene: TRBD2
j_gene: TRBJ2-1
abundance: -
v_gene: TRBV19
CDR3aa: CASSIGLAGMDEQFF
CDR3nt: TGTGCCAGTAGTATAGGGCTAGCGGGAATGGATGAGCAGTTCTTC

d_gene: -
j_gene: TRBJ1-1
abundance: once
v_gene: TRBV9
CDR3aa: CASSVLQENTEAFF
CDR3nt: TGTGCCAGCAGCGTTTTACAGGAGAACACTGAAGCTTTCTTT

d_gene: -
j_gene: TRBJ2-7
abundance: -
v_gene: TRBV2
CDR3aa: CASTRPLAVLYEQYF
CDR3nt: TGTGCCAGCACTCGACCTCTGGCGGTGTTGTACGAGCAGTACTTC

d_gene: -
j_gene: TRBJ1-1
abundance: -
v_gene: TRBV9
CDR3aa: CASSPGQTLLNTEAFF
CDR3nt: TGTGCCAGCAGTCCAGGTCAAACTCTCCTGAACACTGAAGCTTTCTTT

d_gene: TRBD1
j_gene: TRBJ1-4
abundance: once
v_gene: TRBV9
CDR3aa: CASSVGQGAWGEKLFF
CDR3nt: TGTGCCAGCAGCGTGGGACAGGGGGCTTGGGGTGAAAAACTGTTTTTT

d_gene: TRBD2
j_gene: TRBJ2-7
abundance: -
v_gene: TRBV27
CDR3aa: CASSLLTSGSYEQYF
CDR3nt: TGTGCCAGCAGTTTATTAACTAGCGGCTCCTACGAGCAGTACTTC